The entry below gives a single TCR beta chain sequence along with its context. The sample is drawn from a study of T-cell reconstitution after alpha-beta-depleted transplantation in children. Preparation of the TCRbeta library used unique molecular identifiers. TCRdb reprocessed the PCR reads with MiXCR, giving one entry per CDR3 protein. The sample yields about 610,000 distinct CDR3 sequences, 10% seen once. V shed 8 bases and J shed 1 base, with 15 bases lying between them. Germline-derived CDR1 and CDR2 are SGHTA and FQGNSA. This CDR3 is 15 amino acids long. This TCR came from a human donor who donated a stem cell graft to a child with acute myeloid leukemia. The chain couples TRBV7-2 to TRBJ2-1; the D gene is possibly TRBD1 (6 bases). This specimen was PBMCs from the stem cell graft donor, taken from the stem cell graft. The CDR3 is CASSEQGLSYNEQFF. The DNA for the CDR3 is TGTGCCAGCTCCGAACAGGGTCTGTCCTACAATGAGCAGTTCTTC.